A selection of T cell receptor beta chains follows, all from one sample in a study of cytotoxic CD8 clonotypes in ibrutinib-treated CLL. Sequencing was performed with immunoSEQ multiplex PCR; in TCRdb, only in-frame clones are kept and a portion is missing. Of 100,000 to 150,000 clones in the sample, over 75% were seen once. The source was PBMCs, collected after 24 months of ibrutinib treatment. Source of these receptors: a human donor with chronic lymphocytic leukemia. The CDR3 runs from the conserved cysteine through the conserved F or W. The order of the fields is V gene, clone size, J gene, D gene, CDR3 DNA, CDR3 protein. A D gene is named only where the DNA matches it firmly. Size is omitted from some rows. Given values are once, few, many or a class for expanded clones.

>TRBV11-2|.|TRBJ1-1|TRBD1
TGTGCCAGCAGCTCGGGGAGGGGGCGAACTGAAGCTTTCTTT
CASSSGRGRTEAFF
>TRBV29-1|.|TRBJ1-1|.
TGCAGCGTTGTCAGACCTCCCGGGAACACTGAAGCTTTCTTT
CSVVRPPGNTEAFF
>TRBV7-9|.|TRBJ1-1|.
TGTGCCAGCAGCTTAGCATCCGGGTTCCCTGAAGCTTTCTTT
CASSLASGFPEAFF
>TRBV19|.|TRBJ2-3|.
TGTGCCAGTAGGGCAGCTAGCACAGATACGCAGTATTTT
CASRAASTDTQYF
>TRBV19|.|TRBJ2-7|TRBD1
TGTGCCAGTAGTATAGATCATAAGGGGGCTTACGAGCAGTACTTC
CASSIDHKGAYEQYF
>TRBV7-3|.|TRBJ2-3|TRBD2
TGTGCCAGCAGCTTAGGGCTAGCGGGAGGGCAAGGAGATACGCAGTATTTT
CASSLGLAGGQGDTQYF
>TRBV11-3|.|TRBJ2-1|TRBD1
TGTGCCAGCAGGGGACAGGACGATGGGGTCAATGAGCAGTTCTTC
CASRGQDDGVNEQFF
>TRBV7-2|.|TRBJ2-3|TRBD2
TGTGCCAGCAGCCCAGGAGGTAGCGGGAGTATGCAGTATTTT
CASSPGGSGSMQYF
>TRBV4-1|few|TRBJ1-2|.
TGCGCCAGCAGCCAAGATAGACAGGACCTCCCTCGGGGCTACACCTTC
CASSQDRQDLPRGYTF
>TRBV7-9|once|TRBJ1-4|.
TGTGCCAGCAGCCCAATAGGACGGAGCTCCGAAAAACTGTTTTTT
CASSPIGRSSEKLFF
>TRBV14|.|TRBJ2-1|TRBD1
TGTGCCAGCAGCCCCTACCGGGACAGAGCCTACAATGAGCAGTTCTTC
CASSPYRDRAYNEQFF
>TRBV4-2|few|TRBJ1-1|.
TGTGCCAGCAGCCAAGGAACAATGAACACTGAAGCTTTCTTT
CASSQGTMNTEAFF
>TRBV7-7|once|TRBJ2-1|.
TGTGCCAGCAGCTTGAGACTAGATGCCTACAATGAGCAGTTCTTC
CASSLRLDAYNEQFF
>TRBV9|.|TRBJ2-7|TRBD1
TGTGCCAGCAGCGCGGAGAGGACAGGGGGACCCGAGCAGTACTTC
CASSAERTGGPEQYF
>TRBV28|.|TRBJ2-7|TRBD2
TGTGCCAGCAGCCCTAAGCGGGACTCGGGAGAGCAGTACTTC
CASSPKRDSGEQYF
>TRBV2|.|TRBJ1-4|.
TGTGCCAGCAGTGCCACAGGCCCTAATGAAAAACTGTTTTTT
CASSATGPNEKLFF
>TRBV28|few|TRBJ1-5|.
TGTGCCAGCAGGTATCGGTCCCTTAGCAATCAGCCCCAGCATTTT
CASRYRSLSNQPQHF
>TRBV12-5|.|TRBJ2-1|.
TGTGCTAGTGGCAGGGAACCGGGAAATGAGCAGTTCTTC
CASGREPGNEQFF
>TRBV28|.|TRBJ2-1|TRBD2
TGTGCCAGCAGTGGGGGACTAGCGGGAATGAATGAGCAGTTCTTC
CASSGGLAGMNEQFF
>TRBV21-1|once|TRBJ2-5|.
TGTGCCAGCATCAACAAGGGGGACAGGGTAAAGACCCAGTACTTC
CASINKGDRVKTQYF
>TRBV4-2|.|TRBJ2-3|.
TGTGCCAGCAGCCAAGATTTGGCCAGGATCTCCACAGATACGCAGTATTTT
CASSQDLARISTDTQYF
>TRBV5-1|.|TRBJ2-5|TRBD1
TGCGCCAGCAGCAGGGACAGCCAAGAGACCCAGTACTTC
CASSRDSQETQYF
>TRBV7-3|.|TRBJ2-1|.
TGTGCCAGCAGCTTAATGGGCCTCGCCGATGAGCAGTTCTTC
CASSLMGLADEQFF
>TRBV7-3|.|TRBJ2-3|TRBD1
TGTGCCAGCAGCGCCCCGGACAGGGTTGGCACAGATACGCAGTATTTT
CASSAPDRVGTDTQYF
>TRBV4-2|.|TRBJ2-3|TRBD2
TGTGCCAGCAGCCTCACTGGGACTAGCGGGGGAACAGATACGCAGTATTTT
CASSLTGTSGGTDTQYF
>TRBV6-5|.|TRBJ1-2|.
TGTGCCAGCAGTCCCGTGGGGGGCAGGGGATATGGCTACACCTTC
CASSPVGGRGYGYTF
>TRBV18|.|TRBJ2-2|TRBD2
TGTGCCAGCTCACCATCGACTAGCGCCCTGCCCGAGCTGTTTTTT
CASSPSTSALPELFF
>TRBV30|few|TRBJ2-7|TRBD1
TGTGCCTGGAGTGGGGGGACAGTTACTACGCAGCAGTACTTC
CAWSGGTVTTQQYF
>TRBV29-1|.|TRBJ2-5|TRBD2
TGCAGCGTTGAGGAACTAGCGGGGGGAGAGACCCAGTACTTC
CSVEELAGGETQYF
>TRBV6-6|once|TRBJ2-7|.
TGTGCCAGCAGTTACTCGTTAGGGGACTCCTACGAGCAGTACTTC
CASSYSLGDSYEQYF
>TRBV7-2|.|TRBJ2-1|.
TGTGCCAGCAGCCGCCGACTAGGGGAAAATGAGCAGTTCTTC
CASSRRLGENEQFF
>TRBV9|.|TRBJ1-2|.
TGTGCCAGCAGCGCTCAGGAGGGGGGGCATCGTTCGGGCTACACCTTC
CASSAQEGGHRSGYTF
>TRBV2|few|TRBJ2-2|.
TGTGCCAGCAGTGATGGCCAGGGAGGTGGCACCGGGGAGCTGTTTTTT
CASSDGQGGGTGELFF
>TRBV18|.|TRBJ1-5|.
TGTGCCAGCTCATCCCGAGAGACTGGGCCCCAGCATTTT
CASSSRETGPQHF
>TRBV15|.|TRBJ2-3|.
TGTGCCACCAGCAGAAACAGGTTTGGCACAGATACGCAGTATTTT
CATSRNRFGTDTQYF
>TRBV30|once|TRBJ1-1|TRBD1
TGTGCCTGGAGTGTACAAGGGGGCGGGGAAGCTTTCTTT
CAWSVQGGGEAFF
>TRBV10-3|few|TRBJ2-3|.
TGTGCCATCAGTGAGCTAGGAGATACGCAGTATTTT
CAISELGDTQYF
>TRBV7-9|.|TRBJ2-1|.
TGTGCCAGCAGTCAAGGAGGGGCGGGCCACTACAATGAGCAGTTCTTC
CASSQGGAGHYNEQFF
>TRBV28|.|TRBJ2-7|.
TGTGCCAGCAGTTTAAACTACGAGCAGTACTTC
CASSLNYEQYF
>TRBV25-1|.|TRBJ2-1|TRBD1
TGTGCCAAGGCGGGACAGGGAGTATCCTACAATGAGCAGTTCTTC
CAKAGQGVSYNEQFF
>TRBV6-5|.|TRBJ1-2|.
TGTGCCAGCAGTTACCGAGGGACGAACTATGGCTACACCTTC
CASSYRGTNYGYTF
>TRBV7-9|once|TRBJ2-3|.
TGTGCCAGCAGCTTAGCCACAGGAGGGATTAGCACAGATACGCAGTATTTT
CASSLATGGISTDTQYF